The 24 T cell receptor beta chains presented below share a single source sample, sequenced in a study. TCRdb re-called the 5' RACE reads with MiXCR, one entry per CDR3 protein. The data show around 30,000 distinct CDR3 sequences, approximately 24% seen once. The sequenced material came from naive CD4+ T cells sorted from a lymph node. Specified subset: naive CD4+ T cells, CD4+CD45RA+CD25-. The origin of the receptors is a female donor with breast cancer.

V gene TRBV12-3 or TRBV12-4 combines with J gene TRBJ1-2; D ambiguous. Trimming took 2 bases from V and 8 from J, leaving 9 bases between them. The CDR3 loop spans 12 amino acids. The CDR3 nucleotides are TGTGCCAGCAGTTTAATTGTAAGGGGCTACACCTTC. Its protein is CASSLIVRGYTF.

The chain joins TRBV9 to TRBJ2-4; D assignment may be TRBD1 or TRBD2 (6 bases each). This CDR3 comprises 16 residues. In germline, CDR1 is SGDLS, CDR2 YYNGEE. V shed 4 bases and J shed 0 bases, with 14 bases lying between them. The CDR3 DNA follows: TGTGCCAGCAGCCCGCGGGACACTATAGCCAAAAACATTCAGTACTTC. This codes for CASSPRDTIAKNIQYF.

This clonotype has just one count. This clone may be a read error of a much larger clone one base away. As DNA, the CDR3 is TGCGCCAGCAGCTCCCCGGGAGGGGTGAGGACCAAGTACTTC. It encodes CASSSPGGVRTKYF. The rearrangement links TRBV4-1 to TRBJ2-5; 8 bases map to TRBD2. The CDR3 contains 14 residues. Germline loops: CDR1 MGHRA, CDR2 YSYEKL.

The CDR3 here is CSATPGQANTEAFF. In nucleotides, the CDR3 is TGCAGTGCTACCCCGGGACAGGCGAACACTGAAGCTTTCTTT. The chain recombines TRBV20-1 with TRBJ1-1; 8 positions match TRBD1. V was pared by 4 bases and J by 1 base, with 5 bases of the junction left unmatched. The length of the CDR3 is 14 residues. The V gene's germline CDR1 is DFQATT and CDR2 SNEGSKA (reference sequence).

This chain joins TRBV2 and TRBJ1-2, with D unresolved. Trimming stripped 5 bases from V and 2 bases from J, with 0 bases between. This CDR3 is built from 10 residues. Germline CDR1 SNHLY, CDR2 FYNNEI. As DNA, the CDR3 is TGTGCCAGCAGTAACTATGGCTACACCTTC. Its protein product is CASSNYGYTF.

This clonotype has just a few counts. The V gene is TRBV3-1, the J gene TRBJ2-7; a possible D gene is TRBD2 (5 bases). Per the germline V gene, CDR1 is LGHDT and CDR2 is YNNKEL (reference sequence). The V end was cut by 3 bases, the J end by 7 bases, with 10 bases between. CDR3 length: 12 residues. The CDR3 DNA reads TGTGCCAGCAGCCAGCTGGGCGGGGAGCAGTACTTC. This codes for CASSQLGGEQYF.

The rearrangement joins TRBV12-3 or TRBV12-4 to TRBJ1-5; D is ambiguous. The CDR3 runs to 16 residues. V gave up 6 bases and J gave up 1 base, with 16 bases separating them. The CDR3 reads CASSPDRGKSNQPQHF. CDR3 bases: TGTGCCAGCAGCCCAGACCGGGGTAAAAGCAATCAGCCCCAGCATTTT.

CDR3 amino acids: CASSLGVSGSSEQYF. Here the CDR3 DNA reads TGTGCCAGCAGCTTAGGGGTTAGCGGGAGTTCCGAGCAGTACTTC. The chain links TRBV7-9 to TRBJ2-7, with 9 bases lining up with TRBD2. CDR3 length: 15 residues. The germline gives CDR1 SEHNR, CDR2 FQNEAQ (reference sequence). V lost 1 base, J lost 6 bases, and 7 bases stayed unmatched.

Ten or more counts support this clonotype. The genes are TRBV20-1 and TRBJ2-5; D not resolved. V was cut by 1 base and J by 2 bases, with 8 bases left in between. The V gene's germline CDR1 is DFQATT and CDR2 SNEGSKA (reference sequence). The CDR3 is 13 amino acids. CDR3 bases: TGCAGTGCTAGAGGCCAGCTACAAGAGACCCAGTACTTC. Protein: CSARGQLQETQYF.

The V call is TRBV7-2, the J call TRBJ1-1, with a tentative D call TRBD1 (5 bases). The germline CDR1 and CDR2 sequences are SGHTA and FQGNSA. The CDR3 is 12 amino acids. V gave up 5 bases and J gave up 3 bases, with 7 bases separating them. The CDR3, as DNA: TGTGCCAGCAGCAGGGGAGACACTGAAGCTTTCTTT. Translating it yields CASSRGDTEAFF.

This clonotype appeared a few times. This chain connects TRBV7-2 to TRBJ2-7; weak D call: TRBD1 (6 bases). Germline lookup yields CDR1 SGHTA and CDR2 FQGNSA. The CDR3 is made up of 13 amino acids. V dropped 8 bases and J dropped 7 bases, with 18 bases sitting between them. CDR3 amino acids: CASGQGPSREQYF. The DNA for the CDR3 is TGTGCCAGCGGTCAGGGGCCGTCTAGGGAGCAGTACTTC.

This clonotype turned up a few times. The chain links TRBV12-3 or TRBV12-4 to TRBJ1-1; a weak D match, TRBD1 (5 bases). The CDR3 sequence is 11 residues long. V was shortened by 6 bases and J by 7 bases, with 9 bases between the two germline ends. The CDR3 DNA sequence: TGTGCCAGCAGGACAGCACATGAAGCTTTCTTT. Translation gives CASRTAHEAFF.

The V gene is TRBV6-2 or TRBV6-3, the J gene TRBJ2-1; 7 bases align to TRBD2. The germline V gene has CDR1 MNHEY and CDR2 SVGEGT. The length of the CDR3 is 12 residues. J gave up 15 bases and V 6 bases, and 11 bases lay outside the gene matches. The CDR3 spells CASRPTLAPPFF. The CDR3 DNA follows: TGTGCCAGCAGACCAACACTAGCGCCGCCGTTCTTC.

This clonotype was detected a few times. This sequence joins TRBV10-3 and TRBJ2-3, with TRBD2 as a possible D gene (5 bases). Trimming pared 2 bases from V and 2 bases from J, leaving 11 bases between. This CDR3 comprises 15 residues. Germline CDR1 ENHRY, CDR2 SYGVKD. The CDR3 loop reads CAISERGMDTDTQYF. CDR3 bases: TGTGCCATCAGTGAGCGAGGGATGGACACAGATACGCAGTATTTT.

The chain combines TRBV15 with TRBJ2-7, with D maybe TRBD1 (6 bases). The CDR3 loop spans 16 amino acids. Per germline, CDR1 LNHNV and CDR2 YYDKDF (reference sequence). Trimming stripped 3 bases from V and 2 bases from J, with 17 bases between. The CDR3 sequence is CATSSIFAAGAYEQYF. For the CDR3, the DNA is TGTGCCACCAGCAGTATATTCGCGGCAGGGGCCTACGAGCAGTACTTC.

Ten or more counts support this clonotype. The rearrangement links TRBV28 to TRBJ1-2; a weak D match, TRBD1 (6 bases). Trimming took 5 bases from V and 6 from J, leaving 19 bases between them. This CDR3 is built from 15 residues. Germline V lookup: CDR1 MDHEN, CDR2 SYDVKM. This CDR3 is CASSPNRGMLDGYTF. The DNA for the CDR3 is TGTGCCAGCAGTCCAAATAGGGGGATGCTGGATGGCTACACCTTC.

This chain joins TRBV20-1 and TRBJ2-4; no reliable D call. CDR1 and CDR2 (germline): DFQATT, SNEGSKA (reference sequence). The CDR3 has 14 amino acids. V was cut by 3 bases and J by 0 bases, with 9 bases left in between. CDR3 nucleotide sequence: TGCAGTGCTAGTAGTAGAGTAGCCAAAAACATTCAGTACTTC. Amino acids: CSASSRVAKNIQYF.

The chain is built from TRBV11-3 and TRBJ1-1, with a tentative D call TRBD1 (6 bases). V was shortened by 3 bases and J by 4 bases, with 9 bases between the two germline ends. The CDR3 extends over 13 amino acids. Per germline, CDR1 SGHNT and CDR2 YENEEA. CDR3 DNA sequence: TGTGCCAGCAGCTTTACAGGGAGCACTGAAGCTTTCTTT. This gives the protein CASSFTGSTEAFF.

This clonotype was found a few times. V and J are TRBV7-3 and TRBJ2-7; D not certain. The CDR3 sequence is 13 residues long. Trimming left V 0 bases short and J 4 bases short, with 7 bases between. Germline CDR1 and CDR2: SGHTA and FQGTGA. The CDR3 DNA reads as TGTGCCAGCAGCTTAACCTCAGGTTACGAGCAGTACTTC. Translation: CASSLTSGYEQYF.

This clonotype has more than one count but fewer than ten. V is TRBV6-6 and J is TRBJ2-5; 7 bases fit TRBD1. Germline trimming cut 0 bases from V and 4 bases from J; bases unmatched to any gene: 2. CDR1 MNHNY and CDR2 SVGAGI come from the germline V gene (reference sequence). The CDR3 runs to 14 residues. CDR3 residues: CASSYSQGPETQYF. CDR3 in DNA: TGTGCCAGCAGTTACTCACAGGGGCCAGAGACCCAGTACTTC.

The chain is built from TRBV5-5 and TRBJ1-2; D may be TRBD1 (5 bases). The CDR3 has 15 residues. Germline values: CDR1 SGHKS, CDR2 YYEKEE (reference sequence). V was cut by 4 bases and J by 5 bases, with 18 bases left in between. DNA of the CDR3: TGTGCCAGCAGCGTCCGGGACGCTCCCCTGTATGGCTACACCTTC. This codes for CASSVRDAPLYGYTF.

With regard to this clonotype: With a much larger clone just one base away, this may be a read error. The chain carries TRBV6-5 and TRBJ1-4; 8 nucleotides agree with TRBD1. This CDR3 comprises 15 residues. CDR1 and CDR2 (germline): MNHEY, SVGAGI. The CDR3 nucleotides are TGTGCCGGCAGTTACTCGGGACAGGCTAATGAAAAACTGTTTTTT. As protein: CAGSYSGQANEKLFF.

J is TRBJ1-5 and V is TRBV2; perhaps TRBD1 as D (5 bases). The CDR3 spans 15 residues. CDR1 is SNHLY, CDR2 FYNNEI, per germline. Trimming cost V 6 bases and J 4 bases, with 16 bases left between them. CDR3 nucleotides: TGTGCCAGCAGGCGCACCTCCGGGACGAATCAGCCCCAGCATTTT. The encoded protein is CASRRTSGTNQPQHF.

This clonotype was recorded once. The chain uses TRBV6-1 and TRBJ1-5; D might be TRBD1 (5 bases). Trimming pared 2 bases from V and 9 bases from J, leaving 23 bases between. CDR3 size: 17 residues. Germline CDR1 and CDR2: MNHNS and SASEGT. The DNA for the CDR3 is TGTGCCAGCAGTGAATTTGTCAGTTGGGGCCCCACCTCGCCCCAGCATTTT. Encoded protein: CASSEFVSWGPTSPQHF.